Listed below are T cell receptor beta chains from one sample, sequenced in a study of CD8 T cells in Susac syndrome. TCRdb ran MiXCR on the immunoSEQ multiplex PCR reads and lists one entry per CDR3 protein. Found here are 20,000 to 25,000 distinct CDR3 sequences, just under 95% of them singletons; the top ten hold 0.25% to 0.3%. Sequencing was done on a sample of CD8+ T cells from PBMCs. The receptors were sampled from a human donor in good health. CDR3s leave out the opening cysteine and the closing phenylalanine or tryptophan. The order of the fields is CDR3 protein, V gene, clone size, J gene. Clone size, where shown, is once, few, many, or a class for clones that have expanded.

CDR3: AIFVVQGDATNEKLF
V: TRBV19
size: -
J: TRBJ1-4

CDR3: ASSSFLAGGRNTGELF
V: TRBV4-1
size: -
J: TRBJ2-2

CDR3: SARETGGKNEQF
V: TRBV20-1
size: -
J: TRBJ2-1

CDR3: ASSQGTGHNSPLH
V: TRBV14
size: once
J: TRBJ1-6

CDR3: ASSLRPAGGIYNEQF
V: TRBV7-2
size: -
J: TRBJ2-1

CDR3: SAPLQVGDQPQH
V: TRBV20-1
size: -
J: TRBJ1-5

CDR3: ATSDSGDYGYT
V: TRBV24-1
size: -
J: TRBJ1-2

CDR3: ASTLSHNSPLH
V: TRBV12-3/TRBV12-4
size: -
J: TRBJ1-6

CDR3: SASFSSEQF
V: TRBV20-1
size: few
J: TRBJ2-1

CDR3: ASGAYEQY
V: TRBV6-2/TRBV6-3
size: few
J: TRBJ2-7

CDR3: ASSLSRMTNTEAF
V: TRBV6-5
size: -
J: TRBJ1-1

CDR3: ASSPGTANTEAF
V: TRBV27
size: -
J: TRBJ1-1

CDR3: ASSQDQFVAHYGYT
V: TRBV4-3
size: -
J: TRBJ1-2

CDR3: ASSDSTGGGNEQF
V: TRBV6-4
size: -
J: TRBJ2-1

CDR3: ASSQDKNSNQPQH
V: TRBV4-3
size: once
J: TRBJ1-5

CDR3: ASSYSISGQPQH
V: TRBV6-5
size: -
J: TRBJ1-5

CDR3: ASSASGAKTDTQY
V: TRBV9
size: -
J: TRBJ2-3

CDR3: ASSDGSGSQETQY
V: TRBV7-2
size: -
J: TRBJ2-5

CDR3: ASSLAEIDPHTEAF
V: TRBV7-9
size: -
J: TRBJ1-1

CDR3: ASSLIIRKDLY
V: TRBV7-9
size: -
J: TRBJ1-2

CDR3: ATKAGSSYEQY
V: TRBV10-3
size: -
J: TRBJ2-7

CDR3: ASSLMAGGITEAF
V: TRBV5-1
size: once
J: TRBJ1-1

CDR3: SVEDGSYNEQF
V: TRBV29-1
size: once
J: TRBJ2-1

CDR3: ASSYGTSGGDTQY
V: TRBV7-8
size: -
J: TRBJ2-3

CDR3: ASSSRDQEAKLF
V: TRBV11-2
size: few
J: TRBJ1-4

CDR3: ASSAPGGEF
V: TRBV12-3/TRBV12-4
size: -
J: TRBJ2-1

CDR3: ASSLPGAYEQY
V: TRBV27
size: once
J: TRBJ2-7

CDR3: AAGGDYYNEQF
V: TRBV19
size: once
J: TRBJ2-1

CDR3: ASRVLNTGELF
V: TRBV6-5
size: -
J: TRBJ2-2

CDR3: ASSQARGRGETQY
V: TRBV14
size: -
J: TRBJ2-5

CDR3: SARDGDRAANTGELF
V: TRBV20-1
size: -
J: TRBJ2-2

CDR3: ASSSAQGAGRETQY
V: TRBV7-6
size: -
J: TRBJ2-5

CDR3: SARRTQGNTEAF
V: TRBV20-1
size: -
J: TRBJ1-1

CDR3: ASSLDTGELF
V: TRBV5-6
size: once
J: TRBJ2-2

CDR3: AISDPRQVNYGYT
V: TRBV10-3
size: -
J: TRBJ1-2

CDR3: ASSVEGWGAGAGVDEQF
V: TRBV9
size: -
J: TRBJ2-1

CDR3: SAFTGAGGLSYNEQF
V: TRBV20-1
size: -
J: TRBJ2-1

CDR3: ASSSLTVNTEAF
V: TRBV6-5
size: -
J: TRBJ1-1

CDR3: ASSPGRGDTQY
V: TRBV7-2
size: once
J: TRBJ2-3

CDR3: ASTTGTGHSPLH
V: TRBV13
size: -
J: TRBJ1-6

CDR3: ASTSMGVSYEQY
V: TRBV10-2
size: -
J: TRBJ2-7

CDR3: ASSPRPLADNEQF
V: TRBV9
size: -
J: TRBJ2-1

CDR3: ASSLDTVLSGELF
V: TRBV5-1
size: -
J: TRBJ2-2

CDR3: ASSFKGALETQY
V: TRBV7-9
size: -
J: TRBJ2-5